This T cell receptor beta chain was sequenced in a study of T cells expressing NK-cell markers. Study context: Sequencing of TCR beta repertoires drew on sorted CD3+CD56+NKG2C+, CD3+CD56+NKG2C- and CD3+CD56-NKG2C+ T cells. Overall study findings and caveats: Expanded NKG2C+ T cell clones had unclear HCMV specificity.

cDNA encoding TCR beta was synthesized via 5'RACE template switching incorporating UMIs. TCRdb re-called the 5' RACE reads and catalogs CDR3 proteins one per entry, DNA excluded. This sample's clone table lists fewer than 550,000 distinct CDR3 sequences. Germline values: CDR1 DFQATT, CDR2 SNEGSKA (reference sequence). The CDR3 is 14 amino acids. Worth noting for this clonotype: Antigen unknown.

This clonotype was sampled from a woman aged 50 to 60 in good health. The sample consisted of blood T cells: a sorted CD56 or NKG2C T cell subset, CD4+ or CD8+ T cells, or bulk PBMC T cells (not recorded which). This rearrangement joins TRBV20-1 to TRBJ2-1; TCRdb names TRBD2, which stays unverified in the absence of DNA. This CDR3 reads CSALLAKRSNEQFF.